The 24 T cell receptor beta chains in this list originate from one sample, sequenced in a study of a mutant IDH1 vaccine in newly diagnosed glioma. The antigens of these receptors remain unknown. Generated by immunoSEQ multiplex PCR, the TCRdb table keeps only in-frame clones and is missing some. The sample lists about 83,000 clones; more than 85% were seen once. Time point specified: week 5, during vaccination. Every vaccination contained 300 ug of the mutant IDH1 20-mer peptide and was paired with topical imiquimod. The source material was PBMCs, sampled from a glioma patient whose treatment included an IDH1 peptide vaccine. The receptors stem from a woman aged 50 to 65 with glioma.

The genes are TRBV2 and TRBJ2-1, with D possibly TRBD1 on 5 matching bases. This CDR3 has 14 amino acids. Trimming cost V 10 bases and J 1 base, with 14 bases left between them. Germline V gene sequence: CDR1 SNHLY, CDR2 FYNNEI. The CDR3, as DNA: TGTGCCACTACCCGTGACAGTTCCTACAATGAGCAGTTCTTC. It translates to CATTRDSSYNEQFF.

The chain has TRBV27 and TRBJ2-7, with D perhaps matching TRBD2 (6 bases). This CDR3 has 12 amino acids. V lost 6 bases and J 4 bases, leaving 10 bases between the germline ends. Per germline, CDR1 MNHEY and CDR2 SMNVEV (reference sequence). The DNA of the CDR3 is TGTGCCAGCAGCCCTGGGGGGTACGAGCAGTACTTC. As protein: CASSPGGYEQYF.

The CDR3 DNA is TGTGCCAGCAGCCTGAGGAGGGCTAGCGGTGCCACAGATACGCAGTATTTT. Translation gives CASSLRRASGATDTQYF. This sequence joins TRBV7-3 and TRBJ2-3, with 7 bases that match TRBD2. The ends lost 5 bases at V and 2 bases at J; junction bases unmatched: 13. The CDR3 contains 17 residues. Germline CDR1 SGHTA, CDR2 FQGTGA.

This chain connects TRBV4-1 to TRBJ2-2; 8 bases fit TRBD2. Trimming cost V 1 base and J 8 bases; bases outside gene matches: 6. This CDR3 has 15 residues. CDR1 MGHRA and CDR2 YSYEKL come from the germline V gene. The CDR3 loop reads CASSQGALAGGELFF. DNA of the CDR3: TGCGCCAGCAGCCAAGGGGCCTTAGCGGGAGGGGAGCTGTTTTTT.

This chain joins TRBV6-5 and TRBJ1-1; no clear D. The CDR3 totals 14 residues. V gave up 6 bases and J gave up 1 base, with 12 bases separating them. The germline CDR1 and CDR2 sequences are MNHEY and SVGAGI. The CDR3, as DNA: TGTGCCAGCAGACTTCAGGCAGGGAACACTGAAGCTTTCTTT. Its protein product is CASRLQAGNTEAFF.

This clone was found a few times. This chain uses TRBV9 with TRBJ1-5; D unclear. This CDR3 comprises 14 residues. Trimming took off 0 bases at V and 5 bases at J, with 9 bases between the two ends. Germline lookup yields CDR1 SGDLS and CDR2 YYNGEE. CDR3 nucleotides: TGTGCCAGCAGCGTAGATTCGGGGTATCAGCCCCAGCATTTT. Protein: CASSVDSGYQPQHF.

Here the CDR3 reads CASARAGRSGNTIYF. The DNA of the CDR3 is TGTGCCAGCGCCCGGGCAGGCCGCTCTGGAAACACCATATATTTT. The chain links TRBV6-5 to TRBJ1-3; unclear D gene. This CDR3 spans 15 amino acids. Germline CDR1 MNHEY, CDR2 SVGAGI. V was shortened by 8 bases and J by 0 bases, with 14 bases between the two germline ends.

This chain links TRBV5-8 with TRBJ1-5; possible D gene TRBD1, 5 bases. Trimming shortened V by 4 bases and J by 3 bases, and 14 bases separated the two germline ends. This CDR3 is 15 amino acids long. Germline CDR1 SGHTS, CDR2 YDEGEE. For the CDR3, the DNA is TGTGCCAGCAGCCGGGGCCTGGAGGTCAATCAGCCCCAGCATTTT. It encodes CASSRGLEVNQPQHF.

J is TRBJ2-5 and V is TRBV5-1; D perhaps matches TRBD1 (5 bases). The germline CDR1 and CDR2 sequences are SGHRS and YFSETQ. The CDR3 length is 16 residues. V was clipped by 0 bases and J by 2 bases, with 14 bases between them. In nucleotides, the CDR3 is TGCGCCAGCAGCTTGGCCGGCGAGACAGTGCAAGAGACCCAGTACTTC. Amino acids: CASSLAGETVQETQYF.

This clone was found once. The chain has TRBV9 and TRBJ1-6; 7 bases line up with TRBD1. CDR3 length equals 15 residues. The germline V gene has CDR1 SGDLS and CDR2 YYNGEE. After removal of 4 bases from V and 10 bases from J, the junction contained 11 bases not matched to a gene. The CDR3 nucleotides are TGTGCCAGCAGCCTCCGGGAGGGGGCGGAATCACCCCTCCACTTT. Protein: CASSLREGAESPLHF. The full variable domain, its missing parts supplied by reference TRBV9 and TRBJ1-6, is DSGVTQTPKHLITATGQRVTLRCSPRSGDLSVYWYQQSLDQGLQFLIQYYNGEERAKGNILERFSAQQFPDLHSELNLSSLELGDSALYFCASSLREGAESPLHFGNGTRLTVT.

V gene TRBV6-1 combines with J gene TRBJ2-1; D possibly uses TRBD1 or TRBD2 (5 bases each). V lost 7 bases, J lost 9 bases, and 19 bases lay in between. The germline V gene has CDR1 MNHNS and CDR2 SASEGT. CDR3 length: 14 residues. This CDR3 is CASTLAGRSGEQFF. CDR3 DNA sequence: TGTGCCAGCACCCTAGCAGGGCGATCGGGTGAGCAGTTCTTC.

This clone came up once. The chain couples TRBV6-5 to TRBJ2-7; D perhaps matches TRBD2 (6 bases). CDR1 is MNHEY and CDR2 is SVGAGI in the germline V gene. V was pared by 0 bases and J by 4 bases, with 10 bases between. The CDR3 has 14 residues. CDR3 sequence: CASSYSMEGYEQYF. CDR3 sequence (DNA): TGTGCCAGCAGTTACTCGATGGAGGGGTACGAGCAGTACTTC.

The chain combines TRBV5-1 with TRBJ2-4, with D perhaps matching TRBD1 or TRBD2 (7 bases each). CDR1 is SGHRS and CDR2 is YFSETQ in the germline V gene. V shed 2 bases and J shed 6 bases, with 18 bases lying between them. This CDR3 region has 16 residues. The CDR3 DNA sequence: TGCGCCAGCAGCTTTCAGGGGGGGCAATTGGCAAACATTCAGTACTTC. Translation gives CASSFQGGQLANIQYF. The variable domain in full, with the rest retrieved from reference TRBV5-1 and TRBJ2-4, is KAGVTQTPRYLIKTRGQQVTLSCSPISGHRSVSWYQQTPGQGLQFLFEYFSETQRNKGNFPGRFSGRQFSNSRSEMNVSTLELGDSALYLCASSFQGGQLANIQYFGAGTRLSVL.

For the CDR3, the DNA is TGTGCCAGCAGCTTAGAGGGGGCTGGCTACACCTTC. Encoded protein: CASSLEGAGYTF. The V and J genes are TRBV13 and TRBJ1-2; 7 positions match TRBD1. The trim removed 1 base at V and 7 bases at J, leaving 0 bases unmatched. This CDR3 region has 12 residues. Per germline, CDR1 PRHDT and CDR2 FYEKMQ (reference sequence).

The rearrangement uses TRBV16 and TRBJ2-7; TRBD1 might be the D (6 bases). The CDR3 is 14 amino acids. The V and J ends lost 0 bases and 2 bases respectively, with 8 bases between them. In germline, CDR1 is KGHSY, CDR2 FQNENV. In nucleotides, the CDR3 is TGTGCCAGCAGCCAATCTACAGGGACCTACGAGCAGTACTTC. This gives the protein CASSQSTGTYEQYF. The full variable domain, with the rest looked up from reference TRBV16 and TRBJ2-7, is GEEVAQTPKHLVRGEGQKAKLYCAPIKGHSYVFWYQQVLKNEFKFLISFQNENVFDETGMPKERFSAKCLPNSPCSLEIQATKLEDSAVYFCASSQSTGTYEQYFGPGTRLTVT.

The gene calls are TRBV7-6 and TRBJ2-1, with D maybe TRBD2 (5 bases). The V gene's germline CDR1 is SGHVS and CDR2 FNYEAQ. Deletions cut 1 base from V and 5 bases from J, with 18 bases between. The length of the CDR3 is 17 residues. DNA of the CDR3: TGTGCCAGCAGCTTAGTGGTCCGGGGTCTGATAGACAATGAGCAGTTCTTC. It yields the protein CASSLVVRGLIDNEQFF. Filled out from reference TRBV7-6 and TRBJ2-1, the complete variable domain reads GAGVSQSPRYKVTKRGQDVALRCDPISGHVSLYWYRQALGQGPEFLTYFNYEAQQDKSGLPNDRFSAERPEGSISTLTIQRTEQRDSAMYRCASSLVVRGLIDNEQFFGPGTRLTVL.

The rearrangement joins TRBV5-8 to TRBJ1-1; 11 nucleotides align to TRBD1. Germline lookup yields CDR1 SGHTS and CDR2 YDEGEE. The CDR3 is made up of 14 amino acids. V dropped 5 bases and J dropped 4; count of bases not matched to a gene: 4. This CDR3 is CASRYGTGGTEAFF. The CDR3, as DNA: TGTGCCAGCAGGTATGGGACAGGGGGCACTGAAGCTTTCTTT.

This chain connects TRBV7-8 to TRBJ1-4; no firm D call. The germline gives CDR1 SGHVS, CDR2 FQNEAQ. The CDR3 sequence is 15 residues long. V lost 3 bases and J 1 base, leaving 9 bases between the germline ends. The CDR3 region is CASSFGRGTNEKLFF. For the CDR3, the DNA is TGTGCCAGCAGCTTTGGGCGTGGAACTAATGAAAAACTGTTTTTT.

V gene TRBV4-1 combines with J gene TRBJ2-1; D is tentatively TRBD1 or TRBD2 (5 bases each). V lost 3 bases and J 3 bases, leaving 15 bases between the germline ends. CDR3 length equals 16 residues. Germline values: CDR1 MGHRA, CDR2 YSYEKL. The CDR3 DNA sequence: TGCGCCAGCAGCCAGCCCCCGGGACGACGCTACAATGAGCAGTTCTTC. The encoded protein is CASSQPPGRRYNEQFF.

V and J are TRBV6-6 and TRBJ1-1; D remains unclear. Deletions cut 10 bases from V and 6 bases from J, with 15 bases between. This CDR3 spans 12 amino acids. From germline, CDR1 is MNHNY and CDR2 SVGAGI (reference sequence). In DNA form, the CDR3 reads TGTGCCACCACAGATAAACGGGCTGAAGCTTTCTTT. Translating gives CATTDKRAEAFF.

This CDR3 reads CAWSVPLAGVHEQYF. The CDR3 nucleotides are TGTGCCTGGAGTGTCCCCCTAGCGGGAGTCCACGAGCAGTACTTC. The chain recombines TRBV30 with TRBJ2-7; TRBD2 matches 10 bases. CDR3 length: 15 residues. Germline trimming cut 0 bases from V and 5 bases from J; bases unmatched to any gene: 7. Germline V gene lookup returns CDR1 GTSNPN and CDR2 SVGIG (reference sequence).

CDR3 residues: CASSLQTGGYSNQPQHF. CDR3 nucleotide sequence: TGTGCCAGCTCGCTTCAGACAGGGGGTTATAGCAATCAGCCCCAGCATTTT. This sequence joins TRBV18 and TRBJ1-5; 9 bases fit TRBD1. The V and J ends lost 6 bases and 0 bases, in that order; junction bases with no gene match: 9. The CDR3 is made up of 17 amino acids. CDR1 is KGHSH, CDR2 LQKENI, per germline.

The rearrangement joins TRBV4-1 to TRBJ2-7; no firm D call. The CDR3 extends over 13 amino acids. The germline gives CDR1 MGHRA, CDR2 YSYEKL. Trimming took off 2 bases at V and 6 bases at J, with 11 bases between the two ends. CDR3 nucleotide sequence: TGCGCCAGCAGCCAATACTTTACGGGCGAGCAGTACTTC. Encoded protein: CASSQYFTGEQYF.

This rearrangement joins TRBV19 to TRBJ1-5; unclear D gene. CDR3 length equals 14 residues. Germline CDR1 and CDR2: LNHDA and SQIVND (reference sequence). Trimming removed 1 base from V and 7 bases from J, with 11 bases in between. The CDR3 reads CASSIGGSGQPQHF. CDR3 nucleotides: TGTGCCAGTAGTATAGGAGGGTCAGGCCAGCCCCAGCATTTT.